The 10 T cell receptor beta chains presented below share a single source sample, sequenced in a study of cytomegalovirus exposure and HLA in healthy donors. 13 Jbeta primers and 60 Vbeta primers were used for the PCR. The repertoire was sequenced with immunoSEQ multiplex PCR; TCRdb's copy has only in-frame clones and lacks some. In the table there are about 270,000 clones, approximately 90% of which are singletons. The sequencing input was PBMCs. Receptors were obtained from a man between 35 and 55 years old in good health and CMV-seropositive.

The chain employs TRBV7-2 and TRBJ2-7; TRBD2 aligns across 12 bases. The CDR3 sequence is 14 residues long. CDR1 SGHTA and CDR2 FQGNSA come from the germline V gene. The junction had 3 bases not matched to a gene; V was cut back by 4 bases and J by 5 bases. CDR3 loop: CASSSTSGSHEQYF. The DNA for the CDR3 is TGTGCCAGCAGCTCGACTAGCGGGAGCCACGAGCAGTACTTC. Complete variable domain (other parts from reference TRBV7-2 and TRBJ2-7): GAGVSQSPSNKVTEKGKDVELRCDPISGHTALYWYRQSLGQGLEFLIYFQGNSAPDKSGLPSDRFSAERTGGSVSTLTIQRTQQEDSAVYLCASSSTSGSHEQYFGPGTRLTVT.

This chain connects TRBV7-9 to TRBJ1-2; TRBD1 aligns across 7 bases. Germline CDR1 is SEHNR and CDR2 is FQNEAQ (reference sequence). V dropped 3 bases and J dropped 5; count of bases not matched to a gene: 6. CDR3 length: 14 residues. CDR3 coding DNA: TGTGCCAGCAGCTTCCCGGGACAGACTTATGGCTACACCTTC. This encodes CASSFPGQTYGYTF.

Only one count was recorded for this clone. The chain combines TRBV29-1 with TRBJ2-7; 9 bases are a match to TRBD1. There are 16 residues in the CDR3. Germline values: CDR1 SQVTM, CDR2 ANQGSEA. With 6 bases clipped from V and 5 bases from J, the junction kept 17 bases outside the gene matches. In nucleotides, the CDR3 is TGCAGCGTCGACATCTACCGGGGACAGGGAGCGAACGAGCAGTACTTC. Amino acid sequence: CSVDIYRGQGANEQYF.

The chain is built from TRBV19 and TRBJ2-2; 9 bases are shared with TRBD2. J was trimmed by 4 bases and V by 6 bases; bases with no gene match: 12. Germline CDR1 LNHDA, CDR2 SQIVND (reference sequence). This CDR3 has 17 amino acids. The CDR3 protein is CASRGVAGAMGTGELFF. As DNA, the CDR3 is TGTGCCAGTAGAGGAGTAGCGGGAGCCATGGGCACCGGGGAGCTGTTTTTT.

The chain is built from TRBV15 and TRBJ2-1; 10 bases fit TRBD2. The germline V gene encodes CDR1 LNHNV and CDR2 YYDKDF (reference sequence). The CDR3 covers 17 residues. V shed 0 bases, J shed 5 bases, and the junction held 7 bases outside the gene matches. The CDR3 DNA reads as TGTGCCACCAGCAGAGATTTAACTAGCGGGACCAACAATGAGCAGTTCTTC. Protein sequence: CATSRDLTSGTNNEQFF.

The chain recombines TRBV4-2 with TRBJ2-7; D gene ambiguous. There are 16 residues in the CDR3. V lost 0 bases to trimming and J lost 0 bases, with 12 bases between them. From germline, CDR1 is LGHNA and CDR2 YNFKEQ. Here the CDR3 DNA reads TGTGCCAGCAGCCAAGAGGCGGAGACGATCTCCTACGAGCAGTACTTC. It translates to CASSQEAETISYEQYF.

The V gene is TRBV18, the J gene TRBJ2-1; TRBD2 aligns across 15 bases. The CDR3 extends over 16 amino acids. Losses at the gene ends were 3 bases for V and 6 bases for J; bases not matched to a gene: 3. Germline V gene lookup returns CDR1 KGHSH and CDR2 LQKENI. The CDR3 reads CASSPPGLAGGNEQFF. The CDR3 coding sequence is TGTGCCAGCTCACCGCCGGGACTAGCGGGAGGCAATGAGCAGTTCTTC.

V and J are TRBV5-6 and TRBJ1-1; D perhaps matches TRBD1 (5 bases). The CDR3 contains 12 residues. V was shortened by 4 bases and J by 8 bases, with 12 bases between the two germline ends. The germline V gene encodes CDR1 SGHDT and CDR2 YYEEEE. The DNA for the CDR3 is TGTGCCAGCAGCCCGCTTTGGGGCGAAGCTTTCTTT. It translates to CASSPLWGEAFF.

The chain uses TRBV7-2 and TRBJ2-2; no clear D. Germline V gene sequence: CDR1 SGHTA, CDR2 FQGNSA. The CDR3 is made up of 13 amino acids. The germline V and J ends were trimmed by 1 base and 8 bases, with 8 bases remaining between them. The CDR3 nucleotides read TGTGCCAGCAGCTTAGGGGCAGCAGGGGAGCTGTTTTTT. Translation: CASSLGAAGELFF.

The chain is built from TRBV19 and TRBJ1-5; D gene ambiguous. Per germline, CDR1 LNHDA and CDR2 SQIVND (reference sequence). Trimming stripped 3 bases from V and 0 bases from J, with 12 bases between. This CDR3 has 16 amino acids. CDR3 sequence reads: CASSIRVIYSNQPQHF. CDR3 DNA sequence: TGTGCCAGTAGTATTCGGGTTATCTATAGCAATCAGCCCCAGCATTTT. Looking up the rest from reference TRBV19 and TRBJ1-5 gives the full variable domain: DGGITQSPKYLFRKEGQNVTLSCEQNLNHDAMYWYRQDPGQGLRLIYYSQIVNDFQKGDIAEGYSVSREKKESFPLTVTSAQKNPTAFYLCASSIRVIYSNQPQHFGDGTRLSIL.